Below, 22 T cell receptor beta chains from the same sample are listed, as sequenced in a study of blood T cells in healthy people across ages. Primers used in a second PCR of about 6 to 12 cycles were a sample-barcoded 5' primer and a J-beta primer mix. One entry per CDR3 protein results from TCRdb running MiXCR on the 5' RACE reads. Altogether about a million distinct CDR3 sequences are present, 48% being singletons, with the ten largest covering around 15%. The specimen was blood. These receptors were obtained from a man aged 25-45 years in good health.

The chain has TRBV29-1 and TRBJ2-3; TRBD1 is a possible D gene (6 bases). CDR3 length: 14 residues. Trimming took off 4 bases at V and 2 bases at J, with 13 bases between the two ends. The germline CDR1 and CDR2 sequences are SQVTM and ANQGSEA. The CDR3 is CSVAGQGNTDTQYF. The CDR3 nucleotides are TGCAGCGTTGCTGGCCAGGGGAACACAGATACGCAGTATTTT.

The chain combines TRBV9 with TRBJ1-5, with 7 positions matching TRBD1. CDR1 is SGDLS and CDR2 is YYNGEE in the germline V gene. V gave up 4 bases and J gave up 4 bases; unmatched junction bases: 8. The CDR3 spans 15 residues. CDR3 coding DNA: TGTGCCAGCAGCCCGGACATACAGGGGAATCAGCCCCAGCATTTT. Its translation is CASSPDIQGNQPQHF. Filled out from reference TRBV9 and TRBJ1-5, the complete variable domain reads DSGVTQTPKHLITATGQRVTLRCSPRSGDLSVYWYQQSLDQGLQFLIQYYNGEERAKGNILERFSAQQFPDLHSELNLSSLELGDSALYFCASSPDIQGNQPQHFGDGTRLSIL.

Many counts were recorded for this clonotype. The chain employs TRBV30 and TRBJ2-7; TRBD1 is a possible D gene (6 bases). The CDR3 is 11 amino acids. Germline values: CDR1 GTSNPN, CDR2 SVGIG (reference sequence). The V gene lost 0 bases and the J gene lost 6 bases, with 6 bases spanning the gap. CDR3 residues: CAWSVGGEQYF. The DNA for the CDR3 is TGTGCCTGGAGTGTAGGGGGCGAGCAGTACTTC.

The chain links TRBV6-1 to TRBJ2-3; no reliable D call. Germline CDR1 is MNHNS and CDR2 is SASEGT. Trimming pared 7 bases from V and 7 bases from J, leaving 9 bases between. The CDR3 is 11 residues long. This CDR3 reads CASTETNTQYF. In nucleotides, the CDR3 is TGTGCCAGCACCGAAACAAATACGCAGTATTTT.

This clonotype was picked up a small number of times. The CDR3 sequence: CASSLGEPGTGELFF. The CDR3 bases are TGTGCCAGCAGTCTCGGGGAGCCGGGGACCGGGGAGCTGTTTTTT. This chain links TRBV28 with TRBJ2-2; maybe TRBD2 (5 bases). This CDR3 is 15 amino acids long. V lost 5 bases and J 5 bases, leaving 15 bases between the germline ends. CDR1 and CDR2 (germline): MDHEN, SYDVKM.

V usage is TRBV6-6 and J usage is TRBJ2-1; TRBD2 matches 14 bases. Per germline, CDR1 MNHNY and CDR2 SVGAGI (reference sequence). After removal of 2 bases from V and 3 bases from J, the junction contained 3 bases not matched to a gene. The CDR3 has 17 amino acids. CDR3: CASSYTGTSGGYNEQFF. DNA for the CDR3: TGTGCCAGCAGTTACACCGGGACTAGCGGGGGCTACAATGAGCAGTTCTTC.

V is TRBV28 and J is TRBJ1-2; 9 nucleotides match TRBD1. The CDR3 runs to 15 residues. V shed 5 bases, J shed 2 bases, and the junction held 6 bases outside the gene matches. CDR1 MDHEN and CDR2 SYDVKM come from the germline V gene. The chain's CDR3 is CASSTTGGWNYGYTF. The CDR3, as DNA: TGTGCCAGCAGTACAACAGGGGGCTGGAACTATGGCTACACCTTC.

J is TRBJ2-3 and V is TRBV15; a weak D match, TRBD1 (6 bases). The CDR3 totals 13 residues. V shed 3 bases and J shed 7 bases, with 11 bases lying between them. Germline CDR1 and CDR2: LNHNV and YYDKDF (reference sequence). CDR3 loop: CATSRDTGYTQYF. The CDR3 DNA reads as TGTGCCACCAGCAGGGACACAGGGTATACGCAGTATTTT.

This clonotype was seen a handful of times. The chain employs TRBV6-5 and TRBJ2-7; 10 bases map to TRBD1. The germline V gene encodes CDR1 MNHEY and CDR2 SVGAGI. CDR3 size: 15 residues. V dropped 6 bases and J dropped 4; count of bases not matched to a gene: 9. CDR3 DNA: TGTGCCAGCAGGGAACCGGGACAGGGGTTTTACGAGCAGTACTTC. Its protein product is CASREPGQGFYEQYF.

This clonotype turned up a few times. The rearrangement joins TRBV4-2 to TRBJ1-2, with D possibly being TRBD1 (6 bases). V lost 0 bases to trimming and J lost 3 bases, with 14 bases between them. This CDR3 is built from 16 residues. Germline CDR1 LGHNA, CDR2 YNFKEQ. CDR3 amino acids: CASSQDSGVRYYGYTF. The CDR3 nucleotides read TGTGCCAGCAGCCAAGATTCAGGGGTTCGTTACTATGGCTACACCTTC.

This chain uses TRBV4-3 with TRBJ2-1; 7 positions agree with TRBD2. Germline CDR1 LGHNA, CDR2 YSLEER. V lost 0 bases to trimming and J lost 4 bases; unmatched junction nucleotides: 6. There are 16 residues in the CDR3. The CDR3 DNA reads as TGCGCCAGCAGCCAAGATCGGCCTAGCGGATACAATGAGCAGTTCTTC. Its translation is CASSQDRPSGYNEQFF.

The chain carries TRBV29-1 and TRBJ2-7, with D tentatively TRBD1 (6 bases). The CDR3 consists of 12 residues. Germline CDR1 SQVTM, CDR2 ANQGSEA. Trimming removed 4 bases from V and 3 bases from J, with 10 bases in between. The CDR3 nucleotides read TGCAGCGTTGGGACAGAACACTACGAGCAGTACTTC. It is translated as CSVGTEHYEQYF.

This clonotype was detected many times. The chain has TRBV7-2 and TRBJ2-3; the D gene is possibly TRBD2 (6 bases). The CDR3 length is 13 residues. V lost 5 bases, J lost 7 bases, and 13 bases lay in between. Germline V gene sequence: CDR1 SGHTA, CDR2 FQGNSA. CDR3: CASSRDFTNTQYF. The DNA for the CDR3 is TGTGCCAGCAGCCGGGACTTCACGAATACGCAGTATTTT.

The CDR3 loop is CASSRGSGSGNQPQHF. In DNA form, the CDR3 reads TGTGCCAGCAGCCGGGGGTCCGGTAGTGGCAATCAGCCCCAGCATTTT. V and J are TRBV12-3 or TRBV12-4 and TRBJ1-5; TRBD1 is a possible D gene (5 bases). The CDR3 covers 16 residues. V lost 6 bases to trimming and J lost 2 bases, with 17 bases between them.

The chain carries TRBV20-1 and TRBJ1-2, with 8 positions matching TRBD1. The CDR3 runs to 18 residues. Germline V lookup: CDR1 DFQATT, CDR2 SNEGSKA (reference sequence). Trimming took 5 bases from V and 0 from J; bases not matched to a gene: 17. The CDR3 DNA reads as TGCAGTGCTTACTACTCACAGGGGGGTGGGCATCCTAACTATGGCTACACCTTC. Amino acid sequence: CSAYYSQGGGHPNYGYTF.

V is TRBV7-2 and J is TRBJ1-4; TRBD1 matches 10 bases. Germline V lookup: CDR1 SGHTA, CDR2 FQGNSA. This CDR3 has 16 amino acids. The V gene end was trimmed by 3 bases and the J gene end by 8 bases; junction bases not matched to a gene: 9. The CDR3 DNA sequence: TGTACCAGCAGCTTTACCTGGACAGGGGGAGACGAAAAACTGTTTTTT. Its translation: CTSSFTWTGGDEKLFF.

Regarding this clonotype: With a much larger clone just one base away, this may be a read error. CDR3 sequence: CASSLEGDYQETQYF. The CDR3, as DNA: TGTGCCAGCAGCTTGGAAGGGGACTACCAAGAGACCCAGTACTTC. This chain joins TRBV5-5 and TRBJ2-5, with D possibly TRBD2 on 6 matching bases. Trimming removed 0 bases from V and 0 bases from J, with 9 bases in between. CDR1 and CDR2 (germline): SGHKS, YYEKEE (reference sequence). The CDR3 contains 15 residues.

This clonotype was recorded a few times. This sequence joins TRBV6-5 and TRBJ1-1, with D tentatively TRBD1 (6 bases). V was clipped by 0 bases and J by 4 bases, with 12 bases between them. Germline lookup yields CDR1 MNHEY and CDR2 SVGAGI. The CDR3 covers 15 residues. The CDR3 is CASSYSRGLSTEAFF. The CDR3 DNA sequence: TGTGCCAGCAGTTACTCGAGGGGGTTAAGCACTGAAGCTTTCTTT.

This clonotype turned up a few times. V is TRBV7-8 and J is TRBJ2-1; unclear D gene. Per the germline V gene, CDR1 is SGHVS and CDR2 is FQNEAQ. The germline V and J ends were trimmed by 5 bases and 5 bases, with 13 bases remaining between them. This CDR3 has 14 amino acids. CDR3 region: CASSLENLDNEQFF. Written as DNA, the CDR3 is TGTGCCAGCAGCCTAGAAAATCTGGACAATGAGCAGTTCTTC.

CDR3 loop: CATDRGQGGTGELFF. In DNA form, the CDR3 reads TGTGCCACCGATAGAGGACAGGGGGGCACCGGGGAGCTGTTTTTT. The rearrangement joins TRBV10-3 to TRBJ2-2, with TRBD1 identical over 10 bases. The junction had 9 bases not matched to a gene; V was cut back by 10 bases and J by 4 bases. Germline V CDR1 and CDR2: ENHRY, SYGVKD. The CDR3 covers 15 residues.

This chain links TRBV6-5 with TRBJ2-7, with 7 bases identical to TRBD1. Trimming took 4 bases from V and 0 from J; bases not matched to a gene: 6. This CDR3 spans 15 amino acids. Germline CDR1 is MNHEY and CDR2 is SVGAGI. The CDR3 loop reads CASSSWTGDSYEQYF. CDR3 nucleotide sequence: TGTGCCAGCAGTTCATGGACAGGAGACTCCTACGAGCAGTACTTC.

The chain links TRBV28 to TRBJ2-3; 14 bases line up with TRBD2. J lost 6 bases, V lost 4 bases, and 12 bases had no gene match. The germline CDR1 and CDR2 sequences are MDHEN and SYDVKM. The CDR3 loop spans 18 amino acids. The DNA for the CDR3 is TGTGCCAGCAGTTCTCCAGGGACTAGCGGGAGTCTCGGGGATACGCAGTATTTT. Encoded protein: CASSSPGTSGSLGDTQYF.